The subject of this entry is one TCR beta chain. The CDR3 is made up of 15 amino acids. V shed 3 bases, J shed 2 bases, and the junction held 2 bases outside the gene matches. Germline loops: CDR1 SGHNT, CDR2 YYREEE (reference sequence). These data belong to a study of somatic mutations in cytotoxic T cells in rheumatoid arthritis. This table comes from immunoSEQ multiplex PCR, and its TCRdb copy is limited to in-frame clones, with some not included. Of approximately 17,000 clones in the sample, more than 70% were seen once. Sequencing was carried out using CD8+ T cells sorted from blood. The genes are TRBV5-4 and TRBJ2-3, with TRBD2 identical over 11 bases. This TCR derives from an adult with rheumatoid arthritis. CDR3 sequence reads: CASSSGLADTDTQYF. CDR3 coding DNA: TGTGCCAGCAGCTCGGGACTAGCGGACACAGATACGCAGTATTTT. Full variable domain (missing parts from reference TRBV5-4 and TRBJ2-3): ETGVTQSPTHLIKTRGQQVTLRCSSQSGHNTVSWYQQALGQGPQFIFQYYREEENGRGNFPPRFSGLQFPNYSSELNVNALELDDSALYLCASSSGLADTDTQYFGPGTRLTVL.